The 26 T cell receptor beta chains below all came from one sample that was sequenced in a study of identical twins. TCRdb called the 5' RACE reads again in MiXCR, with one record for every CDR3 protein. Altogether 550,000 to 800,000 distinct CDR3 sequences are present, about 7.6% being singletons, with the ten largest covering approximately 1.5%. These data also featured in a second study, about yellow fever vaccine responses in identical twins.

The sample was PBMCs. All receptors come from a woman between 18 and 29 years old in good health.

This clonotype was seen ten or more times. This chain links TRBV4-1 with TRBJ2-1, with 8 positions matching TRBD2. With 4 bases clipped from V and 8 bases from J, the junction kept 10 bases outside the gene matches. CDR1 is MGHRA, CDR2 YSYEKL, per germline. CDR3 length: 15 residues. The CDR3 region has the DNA TGCGCCAGCAGCCTACCGGGACTAGGATCCGATGAGCAGTTCTTC. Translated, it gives CASSLPGLGSDEQFF.

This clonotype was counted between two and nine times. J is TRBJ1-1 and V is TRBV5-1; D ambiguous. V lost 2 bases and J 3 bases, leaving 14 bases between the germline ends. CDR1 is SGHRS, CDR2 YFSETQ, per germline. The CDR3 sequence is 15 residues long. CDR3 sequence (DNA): TGCGCCAGCAGCTTCGGACCGCATCTGTACACTGAAGCTTTCTTT. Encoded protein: CASSFGPHLYTEAFF. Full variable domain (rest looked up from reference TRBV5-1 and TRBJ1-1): KAGVTQTPRYLIKTRGQQVTLSCSPISGHRSVSWYQQTPGQGLQFLFEYFSETQRNKGNFPGRFSGRQFSNSRSEMNVSTLELGDSALYLCASSFGPHLYTEAFFGQGTRLTVV.

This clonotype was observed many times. The CDR3 DNA reads TGCGCCAGCAGTATTGGGGGCCGCTCCTACAATGAGCAGTTCTTC. Translating it yields CASSIGGRSYNEQFF. J is TRBJ2-1 and V is TRBV5-1; tentative D call: TRBD1 (6 bases). Germline CDR1 reads SGHRS; CDR2 reads YFSETQ. Trimming cost V 5 bases and J 0 bases, with 12 bases left between them. CDR3 length: 15 residues.

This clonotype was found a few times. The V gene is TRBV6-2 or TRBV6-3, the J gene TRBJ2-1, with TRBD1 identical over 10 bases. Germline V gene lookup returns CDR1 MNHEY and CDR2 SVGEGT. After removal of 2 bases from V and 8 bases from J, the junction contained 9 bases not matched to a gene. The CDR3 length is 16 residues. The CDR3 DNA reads TGTGCCAGCAGTTACCCGTCGGGACAGGGGAGAGATGAGCAGTTCTTC. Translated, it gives CASSYPSGQGRDEQFF.

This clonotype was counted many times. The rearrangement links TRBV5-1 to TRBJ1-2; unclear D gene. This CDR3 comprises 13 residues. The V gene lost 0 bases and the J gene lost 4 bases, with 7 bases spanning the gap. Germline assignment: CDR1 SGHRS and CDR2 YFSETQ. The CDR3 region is CASSLAESYGYTF. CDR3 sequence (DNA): TGCGCCAGCAGCTTGGCAGAGTCCTATGGCTACACCTTC.

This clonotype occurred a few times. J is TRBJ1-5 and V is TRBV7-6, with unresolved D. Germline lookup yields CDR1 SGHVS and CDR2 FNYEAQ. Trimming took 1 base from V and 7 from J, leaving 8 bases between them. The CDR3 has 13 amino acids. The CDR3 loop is CASSLGLEQPQHF. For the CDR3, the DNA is TGTGCCAGCAGCTTAGGTCTGGAACAGCCCCAGCATTTT.

The CDR3, as DNA: TGCAGTGCTACGGGACTTGCCTACGAGCAGTACTTC. Translating gives CSATGLAYEQYF. The V gene is TRBV20-1, the J gene TRBJ2-7, with D possibly matching TRBD2 (6 bases). The V end lost 4 bases, the J end lost 2 bases, and 9 bases lay between the germline ends. CDR3 length: 12 residues. Germline values: CDR1 DFQATT, CDR2 SNEGSKA (reference sequence).

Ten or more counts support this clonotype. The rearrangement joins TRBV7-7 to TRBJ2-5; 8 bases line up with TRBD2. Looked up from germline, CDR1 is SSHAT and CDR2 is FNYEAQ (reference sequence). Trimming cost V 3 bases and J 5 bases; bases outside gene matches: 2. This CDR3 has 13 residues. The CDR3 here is CASSFSGGETQYF. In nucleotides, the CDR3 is TGTGCCAGCAGCTTTTCGGGGGGGGAGACCCAGTACTTC.

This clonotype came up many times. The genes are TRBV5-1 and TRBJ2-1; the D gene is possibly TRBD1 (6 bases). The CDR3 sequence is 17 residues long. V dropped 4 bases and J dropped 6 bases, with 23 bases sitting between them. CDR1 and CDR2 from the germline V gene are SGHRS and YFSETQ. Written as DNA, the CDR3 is TGCGCCAGCAGCCCCTTGGCCGGGGACACCGCCGGCAATGAGCAGTTCTTC. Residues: CASSPLAGDTAGNEQFF.

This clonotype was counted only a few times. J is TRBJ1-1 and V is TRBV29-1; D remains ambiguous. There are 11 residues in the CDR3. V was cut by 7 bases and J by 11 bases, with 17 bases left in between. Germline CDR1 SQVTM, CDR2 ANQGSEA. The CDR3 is CSDGFKMEAFF. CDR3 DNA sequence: TGCAGCGACGGGTTTAAGATGGAGGCTTTCTTT.

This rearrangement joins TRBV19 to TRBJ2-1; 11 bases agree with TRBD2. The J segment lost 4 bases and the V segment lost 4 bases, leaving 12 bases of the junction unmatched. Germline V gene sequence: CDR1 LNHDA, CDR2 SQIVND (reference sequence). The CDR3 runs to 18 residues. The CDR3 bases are TGTGCCAGTAGTAGAGCGATAGCTAGCGGGGGGTTGTACAATGAGCAGTTCTTC. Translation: CASSRAIASGGLYNEQFF.

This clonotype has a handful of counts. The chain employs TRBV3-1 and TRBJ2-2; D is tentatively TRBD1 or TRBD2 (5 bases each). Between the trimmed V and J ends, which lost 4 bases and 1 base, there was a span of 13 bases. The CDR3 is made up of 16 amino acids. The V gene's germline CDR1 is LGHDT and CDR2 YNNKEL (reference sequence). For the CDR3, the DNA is TGTGCCAGCAGCCGACTAACAGGTTTGAACACCGGGGAGCTGTTTTTT. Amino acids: CASSRLTGLNTGELFF.

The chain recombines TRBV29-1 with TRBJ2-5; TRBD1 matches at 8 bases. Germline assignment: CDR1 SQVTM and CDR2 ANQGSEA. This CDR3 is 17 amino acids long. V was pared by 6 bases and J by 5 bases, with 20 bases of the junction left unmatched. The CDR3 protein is CSVDPRTGNGRGETQYF. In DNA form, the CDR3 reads TGCAGCGTCGACCCCCGGACAGGGAACGGTAGGGGCGAGACCCAGTACTTC.

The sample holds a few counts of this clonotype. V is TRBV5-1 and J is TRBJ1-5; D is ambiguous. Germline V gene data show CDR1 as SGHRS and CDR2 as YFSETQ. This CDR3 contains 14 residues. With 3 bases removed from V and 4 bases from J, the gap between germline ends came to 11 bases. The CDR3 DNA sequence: TGCGCCAGCAGCTGGGAACCGGGGAATCAGCCCCAGCATTTT. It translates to CASSWEPGNQPQHF.

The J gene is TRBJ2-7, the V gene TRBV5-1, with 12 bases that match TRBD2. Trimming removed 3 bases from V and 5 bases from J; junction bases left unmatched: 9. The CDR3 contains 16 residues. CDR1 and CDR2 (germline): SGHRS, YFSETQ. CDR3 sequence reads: CASSWHQTSGSDEQYF. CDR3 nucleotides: TGCGCCAGCAGCTGGCACCAGACTAGCGGGAGCGACGAGCAGTACTTC.

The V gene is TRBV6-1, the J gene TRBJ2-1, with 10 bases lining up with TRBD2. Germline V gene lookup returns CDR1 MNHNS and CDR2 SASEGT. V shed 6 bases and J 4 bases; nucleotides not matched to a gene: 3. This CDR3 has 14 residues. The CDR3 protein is CASSQREGYNEQFF. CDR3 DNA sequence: TGTGCCAGCAGCCAGCGGGAGGGATACAATGAGCAGTTCTTC.

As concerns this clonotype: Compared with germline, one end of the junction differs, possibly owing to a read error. DNA of the CDR3: TGCTGTGCTAGAGACAGCGGAGGGGGCTCTGGGGCCAACGTCCTGACTTTC. This encodes CCARDSGGGSGANVLTF. This chain connects TRBV20-1 to TRBJ2-6; D may correspond to TRBD1 or TRBD2 (6 bases each). Per the germline V gene, CDR1 is DFQATT and CDR2 is SNEGSKA (reference sequence). The length of the CDR3 is 17 residues.

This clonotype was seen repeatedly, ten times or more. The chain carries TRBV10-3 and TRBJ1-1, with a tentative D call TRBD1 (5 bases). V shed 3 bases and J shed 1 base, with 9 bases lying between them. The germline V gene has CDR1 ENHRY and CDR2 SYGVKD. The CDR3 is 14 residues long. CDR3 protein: CAISDGAKNTEAFF. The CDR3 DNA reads TGTGCCATCAGTGACGGGGCTAAGAACACTGAAGCTTTCTTT.

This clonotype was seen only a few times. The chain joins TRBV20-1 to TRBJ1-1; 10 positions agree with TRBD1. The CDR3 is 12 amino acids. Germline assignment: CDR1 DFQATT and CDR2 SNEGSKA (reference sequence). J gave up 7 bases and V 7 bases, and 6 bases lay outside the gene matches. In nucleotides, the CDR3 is TGCAGTGTCCCGGGACAGGGGTATGAAGCTTTCTTT. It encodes CSVPGQGYEAFF.

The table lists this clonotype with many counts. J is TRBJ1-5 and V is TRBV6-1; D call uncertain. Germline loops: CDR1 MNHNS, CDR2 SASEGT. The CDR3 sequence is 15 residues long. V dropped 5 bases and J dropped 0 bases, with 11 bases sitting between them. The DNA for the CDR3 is TGTGCCAGCAGTAAAATGGGAAATAGCAATCAGCCCCAGCATTTT. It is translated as CASSKMGNSNQPQHF.

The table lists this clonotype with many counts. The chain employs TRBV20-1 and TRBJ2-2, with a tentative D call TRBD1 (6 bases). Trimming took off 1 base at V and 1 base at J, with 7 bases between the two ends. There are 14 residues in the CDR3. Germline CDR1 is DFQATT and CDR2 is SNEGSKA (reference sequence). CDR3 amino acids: CSARVGQNTGELFF. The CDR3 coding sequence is TGCAGTGCTAGAGTGGGACAGAACACCGGGGAGCTGTTTTTT.

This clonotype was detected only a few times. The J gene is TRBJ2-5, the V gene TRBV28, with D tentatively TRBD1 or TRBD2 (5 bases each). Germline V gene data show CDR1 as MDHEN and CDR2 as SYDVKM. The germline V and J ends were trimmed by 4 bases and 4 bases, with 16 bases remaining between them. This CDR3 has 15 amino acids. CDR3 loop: CASSWLVEGSETQYF. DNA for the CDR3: TGTGCCAGCAGTTGGCTCGTCGAGGGGTCAGAGACCCAGTACTTC. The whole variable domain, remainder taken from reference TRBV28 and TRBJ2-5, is DVKVTQSSRYLVKRTGEKVFLECVQDMDHENMFWYRQDPGLGLRLIYFSYDVKMKEKGDIPEGYSVSREKKERFSLILESASTNQTSMYLCASSWLVEGSETQYFGPGTRLLVL.

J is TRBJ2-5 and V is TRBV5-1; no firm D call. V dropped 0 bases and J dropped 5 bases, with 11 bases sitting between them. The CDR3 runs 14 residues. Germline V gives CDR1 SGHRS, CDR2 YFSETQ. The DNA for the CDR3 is TGCGCCAGCAGCTTGGGCCCCCCGAAGGAGACCCAGTACTTC. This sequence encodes CASSLGPPKETQYF.

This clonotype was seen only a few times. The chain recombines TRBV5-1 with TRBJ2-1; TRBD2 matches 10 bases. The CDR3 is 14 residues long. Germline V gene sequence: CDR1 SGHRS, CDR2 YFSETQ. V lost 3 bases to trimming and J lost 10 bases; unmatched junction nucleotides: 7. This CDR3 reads CASSSAGGSFEQFF. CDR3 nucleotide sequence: TGCGCCAGCAGCTCAGCGGGAGGGAGTTTCGAGCAGTTCTTC.

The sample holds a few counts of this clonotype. The CDR3 DNA is TGTGCCAGCAGTATCCGACAAGCCACAGATACGCAGTATTTT. This codes for CASSIRQATDTQYF. V gene TRBV28 combines with J gene TRBJ2-3, with unresolved D. With 5 bases removed from V and 2 bases from J, the gap between germline ends came to 11 bases. This CDR3 region has 14 residues. CDR1 is MDHEN, CDR2 SYDVKM, per germline. Drawing the rest from reference TRBV28 and TRBJ2-3, the complete variable domain is DVKVTQSSRYLVKRTGEKVFLECVQDMDHENMFWYRQDPGLGLRLIYFSYDVKMKEKGDIPEGYSVSREKKERFSLILESASTNQTSMYLCASSIRQATDTQYFGPGTRLTVL.

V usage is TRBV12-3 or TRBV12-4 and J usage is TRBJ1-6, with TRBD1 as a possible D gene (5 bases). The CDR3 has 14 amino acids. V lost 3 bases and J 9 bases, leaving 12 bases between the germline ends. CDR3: CASSFGGSGSPLHF. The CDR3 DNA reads TGTGCCAGCAGTTTTGGGGGGTCCGGTTCACCCCTCCACTTT.